The rows below give T cell receptor beta chains drawn from one sample of a study of blood T cell repertoires in COVID-19. The protocol was immunoSEQ multiplex PCR, while the TCRdb copy is restricted to in-frame clones and leaves out a portion. Of approximately 130,000 clones in the sample, 88% were seen once. Sequencing used peripheral blood. The receptors shown here come from a human donor in a cohort sampled during active COVID-19. The CDR3 runs from the conserved cysteine through the conserved F or W. The order of the fields is CDR3 protein, CDR3 DNA, clone size, D gene, J gene, V gene. A D gene is named only where the DNA matches it firmly. Expanded clones are given a class, and other clones once, few, many or no size at all.

cdr3_aa: CASSVGNRGQETQYF
cdr3_nt: TGTGCCAGCAGCGTAGGGAACAGGGGGCAAGAGACCCAGTACTTC
clone_size: .
d_call: TRBD1
j_call: TRBJ2-5
v_call: TRBV9

cdr3_aa: CASSLAVQNEQFF
cdr3_nt: TGTGCCAGCAGCTTAGCGGTGCAGAATGAGCAGTTCTTC
clone_size: .
d_call: .
j_call: TRBJ2-1
v_call: TRBV7-9

cdr3_aa: CATSGAPLQETQYF
cdr3_nt: TGTGCCACCAGTGGAGCGCCCTTGCAAGAGACCCAGTACTTC
clone_size: .
d_call: .
j_call: TRBJ2-5
v_call: TRBV24-1

cdr3_aa: CAISRDNSYNEQFF
cdr3_nt: TGTGCCATCAGCAGGGACAACTCCTACAATGAGCAGTTCTTC
clone_size: once
d_call: .
j_call: TRBJ2-1
v_call: TRBV10-3

cdr3_aa: CASSAREGAGYGYTF
cdr3_nt: TGTGCCAGCAGCGCGCGGGAGGGGGCGGGCTATGGCTACACCTTC
clone_size: .
d_call: TRBD1
j_call: TRBJ1-2
v_call: TRBV9

cdr3_aa: CASSSWTGGYEQFF
cdr3_nt: TGTGCCAGCAGCTCGTGGACAGGGGGCTATGAGCAGTTCTTC
clone_size: .
d_call: TRBD1
j_call: TRBJ2-1
v_call: TRBV11-2

cdr3_aa: CSGLASGTGELFF
cdr3_nt: TGCAGCGGACTAGCGTCTGGCACCGGGGAGCTGTTTTTT
clone_size: .
d_call: TRBD2
j_call: TRBJ2-2
v_call: TRBV29-1

cdr3_aa: CASSRPWRGQETQYF
cdr3_nt: TGTGCCAGCAGCCGGCCTTGGCGGGGGCAAGAGACCCAGTACTTC
clone_size: .
d_call: TRBD2
j_call: TRBJ2-5
v_call: TRBV5-4

cdr3_aa: CASSPRVTYNEQFF
cdr3_nt: TGTGCCAGCAGCCCCAGGGTCACCTACAATGAGCAGTTCTTC
clone_size: .
d_call: .
j_call: TRBJ2-1
v_call: TRBV5-5

cdr3_aa: CASSEVQGVGETQYF
cdr3_nt: TGTGCCAGCAGCGAAGTACAGGGCGTTGGGGAGACCCAGTACTTC
clone_size: .
d_call: .
j_call: TRBJ2-5
v_call: TRBV2

cdr3_aa: CSVETGKTYEQYF
cdr3_nt: TGCAGCGTTGAGACAGGAAAAACTTACGAGCAGTACTTC
clone_size: .
d_call: .
j_call: TRBJ2-7
v_call: TRBV29-1

cdr3_aa: CASSQQGAHHYGYTF
cdr3_nt: TGTGCCAGCAGCCAACAGGGGGCGCATCACTATGGCTACACCTTC
clone_size: .
d_call: TRBD1
j_call: TRBJ1-2
v_call: TRBV7-9

cdr3_aa: CASSPITGGSGNTIYF
cdr3_nt: TGTGCCAGCTCACCAATAACAGGGGGATCTGGAAACACCATATATTTT
clone_size: .
d_call: TRBD1
j_call: TRBJ1-3
v_call: TRBV18

cdr3_aa: CASSLAAGGTGGVYNEQFF
cdr3_nt: TGTGCCAGCAGCTTAGCCGCCGGGGGGACAGGGGGCGTCTACAATGAGCAGTTCTTC
clone_size: .
d_call: TRBD1
j_call: TRBJ2-1
v_call: TRBV11-1

cdr3_aa: CASSRQEGEKLFF
cdr3_nt: TGTGCCAGCAGTCGCCAGGAGGGTGAAAAACTGTTTTTT
clone_size: .
d_call: .
j_call: TRBJ1-4
v_call: TRBV6-5

cdr3_aa: CASTPGFTYNEQFF
cdr3_nt: TGTGCCAGTACTCCGGGATTTACCTACAATGAGCAGTTCTTC
clone_size: .
d_call: .
j_call: TRBJ2-1
v_call: TRBV19

cdr3_aa: CASSLFGGENSPLHF
cdr3_nt: TGCGCCAGCAGCTTGTTCGGGGGAGAAAATTCACCCCTCCACTTT
clone_size: .
d_call: .
j_call: TRBJ1-6
v_call: TRBV5-1

cdr3_aa: CASSLRAGETEAFF
cdr3_nt: TGTGCCAGCAGCTTAAGGGCCGGGGAGACTGAAGCTTTCTTT
clone_size: .
d_call: .
j_call: TRBJ1-1
v_call: TRBV11-2

cdr3_aa: CSAGGPRGGPYNEQFF
cdr3_nt: TGCAGTGCTGGTGGCCCGAGGGGGGGGCCCTACAATGAGCAGTTCTTC
clone_size: .
d_call: .
j_call: TRBJ2-1
v_call: TRBV20-1

cdr3_aa: CASRRTGIEVTEAFF
cdr3_nt: TGTGCCAGCAGGCGGACAGGGATTGAGGTCACTGAAGCTTTCTTT
clone_size: .
d_call: TRBD1
j_call: TRBJ1-1
v_call: TRBV2

cdr3_aa: CASSPGLAGGPGDNEQFF
cdr3_nt: TGCGCCAGCAGCCCGGGACTAGCGGGAGGGCCTGGGGACAATGAGCAGTTCTTC
clone_size: .
d_call: TRBD2
j_call: TRBJ2-1
v_call: TRBV5-1

cdr3_aa: CASSPQGEPQHF
cdr3_nt: TGTGCCAGTTCACCACAGGGCGAGCCCCAGCATTTT
clone_size: .
d_call: .
j_call: TRBJ1-5
v_call: TRBV27

cdr3_aa: CASSQSGRADTQYF
cdr3_nt: TGCGCCAGCAGTCAGAGCGGGAGGGCAGATACGCAGTATTTT
clone_size: .
d_call: TRBD2
j_call: TRBJ2-3
v_call: TRBV10-1

cdr3_aa: CASSAGTGSYGYTF
cdr3_nt: TGTGCCAGCAGTGCGGGGACAGGGAGCTATGGCTACACCTTC
clone_size: .
d_call: TRBD1
j_call: TRBJ1-2
v_call: TRBV7-9

cdr3_aa: CASSPFAGESGEQYF
cdr3_nt: TGCGCCAGCAGCCCCTTTGCGGGGGAAAGCGGCGAGCAGTACTTC
clone_size: .
d_call: TRBD2
j_call: TRBJ2-7
v_call: TRBV5-1

cdr3_aa: CASQDRLYNEQFF
cdr3_nt: TGTGCCAGCCAGGACAGGCTATACAATGAGCAGTTCTTC
clone_size: .
d_call: TRBD1
j_call: TRBJ2-1
v_call: TRBV2

cdr3_aa: CASSQPGQGRRDTEAFF
cdr3_nt: TGCGCCAGCAGCCAACCCGGACAGGGAAGGAGGGACACTGAAGCTTTCTTT
clone_size: .
d_call: TRBD1
j_call: TRBJ1-1
v_call: TRBV4-1

cdr3_aa: CASSQDLAGGRRQFF
cdr3_nt: TGTGCCAGCAGCCAAGATCTAGCGGGGGGGCGAAGGCAGTTCTTC
clone_size: .
d_call: TRBD2
j_call: TRBJ2-1
v_call: TRBV3-1/TRBV3-2

cdr3_aa: CASSPPRAASTGELFF
cdr3_nt: TGTGCCAGCTCACCACCGAGGGCAGCCTCGACCGGGGAGCTGTTTTTT
clone_size: .
d_call: .
j_call: TRBJ2-2
v_call: TRBV18

cdr3_aa: CASSSQMNTGELFF
cdr3_nt: TGTGCCAGCAGTTCCCAGATGAACACCGGGGAGCTGTTTTTT
clone_size: .
d_call: .
j_call: TRBJ2-2
v_call: TRBV6-2/TRBV6-3

cdr3_aa: CATSRRGGETQYF
cdr3_nt: TGTGCCACCAGCAGAAGGGGGGGGGAGACCCAGTACTTC
clone_size: .
d_call: .
j_call: TRBJ2-5
v_call: TRBV15

cdr3_aa: CASSKDSSYEQYF
cdr3_nt: TGTGCCAGCAGTAAGGACAGCTCCTACGAGCAGTACTTC
clone_size: .
d_call: .
j_call: TRBJ2-7
v_call: TRBV2

cdr3_aa: CASSRQSYSPLHF
cdr3_nt: TGTGCCAGCAGTAGACAGAGCTATTCACCCCTCCACTTT
clone_size: .
d_call: .
j_call: TRBJ1-6
v_call: TRBV6-5

cdr3_aa: CATSDPGGNTGELFF
cdr3_nt: TGTGCCACCAGTGACCCCGGGGGGAACACCGGGGAGCTGTTTTTT
clone_size: once
d_call: .
j_call: TRBJ2-2
v_call: TRBV24-1

cdr3_aa: CASSPTGENQPQHF
cdr3_nt: TGTGCCAGCAGCCCGACAGGGGAAAACCAGCCCCAGCATTTT
clone_size: .
d_call: TRBD1
j_call: TRBJ1-5
v_call: TRBV7-9

cdr3_aa: CASSFLAGGNEQFF
cdr3_nt: TGTGCCAGCAGTTTCTTAGCGGGAGGCAATGAGCAGTTCTTC
clone_size: .
d_call: TRBD2
j_call: TRBJ2-1
v_call: TRBV28

cdr3_aa: CSASLQGGTEAFF
cdr3_nt: TGCAGTGCTAGTCTCCAGGGTGGCACTGAAGCTTTCTTT
clone_size: many
d_call: .
j_call: TRBJ1-1
v_call: TRBV20-1

cdr3_aa: CASIDYRNTEAFF
cdr3_nt: TGTGCCAGCATAGACTACAGGAACACTGAAGCTTTCTTT
clone_size: .
d_call: .
j_call: TRBJ1-1
v_call: TRBV2

cdr3_aa: CASSQGGQGRGEQFF
cdr3_nt: TGTGCCAGCAGCCAAGGGGGACAGGGGAGAGGGGAGCAGTTCTTC
clone_size: .
d_call: TRBD1
j_call: TRBJ2-1
v_call: TRBV11-3

cdr3_aa: CASRARGGYTGELFF
cdr3_nt: TGTGCCAGCAGGGCGCGCGGGGGGTACACCGGGGAGCTGTTTTTT
clone_size: .
d_call: TRBD2
j_call: TRBJ2-2
v_call: TRBV13